Sequencing of this T cell receptor beta chain was carried out in a study of tumour-infiltrating T cells in Burkitt lymphoma. About the research overall: Productive clonality predicted overall and progression-free survival.

Profiled with immunoSEQ multiplex PCR; TCRdb holds only in-frame clones, not every one. The sample consists of about 13,000 clones, approximately 83% of them appearing once. Sequencing was done on a sample of tumor tissue. The clonotype was recovered from a human donor with diffuse large B-cell lymphoma.

CDR3 DNA: TGTGCCAGCAGCGTCCACAGCGGGGGCTACGAGCAGTACTTC. It codes for CASSVHSGGYEQYF. The gene calls are TRBV5-4 and TRBJ2-7; 8 bases line up with TRBD2. This CDR3 region has 14 residues. Germline values: CDR1 SGHNT, CDR2 YYREEE (reference sequence). V was clipped by 4 bases and J by 3 bases; unmatched bases: 6.